The 12 T cell receptor beta chains in this list originate from one sample, sequenced in a study of T cell repertoires in cytomegalovirus infection (dated by TCRdb to between 2018 and 2021). Sample treatment or condition, as interpreted from the label and publication: in vitro stimulation with specific CMV peptide epitopes to enrich CMV-specific T cells. Sequencing instrument: Illumina HiSeq 1500. TCRdb itself trimmed the public reads at Q25 with fastp, ran MiXCR and retained productive beta chains. For every CDR3 protein sequence, its rows merge into one entry that carries the most common genes and DNA. The table for this sample lists approximately 110,000 distinct CDR3 sequences; approximately 45% of them were counted only once. The ten most abundant clones make up 65% to 75% of the sample. Their antigens are not known. The source was CD8+ T cells from cultured PBMCs, collected from culture after CMV antigen stimulation. Receptor source: a human donor in good health (CMV status not recorded). Some clones in this sample may be carry-over from other donors' samples.

The rearrangement links TRBV10-3 to TRBJ2-3; D perhaps matches TRBD2 (7 bases). The CDR3 extends over 16 amino acids. Trimming stripped 0 bases from V and 2 bases from J, with 12 bases between. In germline, CDR1 is ENHRY, CDR2 SYGVKD. This CDR3 reads CAISESWRGLTDTQYF. DNA of the CDR3: TGTGCCATCAGTGAGTCTTGGCGGGGGCTCACAGATACGCAGTATTTT.

The chain carries TRBV6-5 and TRBJ2-7; 10 nucleotides agree with TRBD1. Looked up from germline, CDR1 is MNHEY and CDR2 is SVGAGI. The CDR3 runs to 15 residues. Trimming took 6 bases from V and 3 from J; bases not matched to a gene: 8. The CDR3 DNA follows: TGTGCCAGCAGCCCCGGGACAGGGGCACTCTACGAGCAGTACTTC. Its translation is CASSPGTGALYEQYF.

The chain employs TRBV7-3 and TRBJ2-3; 7 nucleotides line up with TRBD2. The J segment lost 3 bases and the V segment lost 0 bases, leaving 9 bases of the junction unmatched. The CDR3 is made up of 17 amino acids. Germline V gives CDR1 SGHTA, CDR2 FQGTGA. CDR3 in amino acids: CASSLTPLRGVTDTQYF. CDR3 sequence (DNA): TGTGCCAGCAGCTTAACCCCCCTTCGGGGGGTGACAGATACGCAGTATTTT.

Only a few counts were recorded for this clonotype. The CDR3 DNA reads as TGTGCCAGCAGTTCCGGGACTTTGGTTTACACAGATACGCAGTATTTT. It translates to CASSSGTLVYTDTQYF. This rearrangement joins TRBV28 to TRBJ2-3; D might be TRBD2 (6 bases). The germline gives CDR1 MDHEN, CDR2 SYDVKM. Between the trimmed V and J ends, which lost 4 bases and 2 bases, there was a span of 16 bases. This CDR3 spans 16 amino acids.

The chain uses TRBV3-1 and TRBJ2-2, with D unclear. This CDR3 has 17 residues. Deletions cut 1 base from V and 1 base from J, with 13 bases between. Germline V gene data show CDR1 as LGHDT and CDR2 as YNNKEL (reference sequence). The CDR3 nucleotides are TGTGCCAGCAGCCAAGCACATTGGACCGTGAACACCGGGGAGCTGTTTTTT. Protein sequence: CASSQAHWTVNTGELFF.

This clonotype was recorded a few times. The gene calls are TRBV7-9 and TRBJ1-2; D not certain. Trimming took 4 bases from V and 0 from J, leaving 12 bases between them. CDR1 and CDR2 from the germline V gene are SEHNR and FQNEAQ (reference sequence). This CDR3 comprises 15 residues. CDR3 in amino acids: CASSSTTVPNYGYTF. CDR3 in DNA: TGTGCCAGCAGCTCAACGACGGTTCCTAACTATGGCTACACCTTC.

The genes are TRBV3-1 and TRBJ1-3; D not certain. With 0 bases removed from V and 2 bases from J, the gap between germline ends came to 8 bases. Germline loops: CDR1 LGHDT, CDR2 YNNKEL (reference sequence). The CDR3 is 15 amino acids. The chain's CDR3 is CASSQDGVTGNTIYF. DNA of the CDR3: TGTGCCAGCAGCCAAGATGGAGTAACTGGAAACACCATATATTTT.

The J gene is TRBJ1-1, the V gene TRBV6-5; D is unresolved. The CDR3 runs to 16 residues. The germline gives CDR1 MNHEY, CDR2 SVGAGI. V shed 0 bases and J shed 1 base, with 12 bases lying between them. The CDR3 DNA is TGTGCCAGCAGTTACTCGAAGTACGATCCGAACACTGAAGCTTTCTTT. Protein sequence: CASSYSKYDPNTEAFF.

Only a few counts were recorded for this clonotype. The DNA of the CDR3 is TGCGCCAGCAGCTTGCGGACAGGGGGTAGGGACGAGCAGTACTTC. Amino acid sequence: CASSLRTGGRDEQYF. The gene calls are TRBV5-1 and TRBJ2-7; 10 bases are shared with TRBD1. CDR1 and CDR2 from the germline V gene are SGHRS and YFSETQ. V trimming: 1 base; J trimming: 5 bases; junction bases outside the gene matches: 6. The CDR3 consists of 15 residues.

This sequence joins TRBV7-9 and TRBJ1-1; a weak D match, TRBD1 (6 bases). Trimming pared 3 bases from V and 3 bases from J, leaving 17 bases between. The CDR3 is 16 residues long. Germline loops: CDR1 SEHNR, CDR2 FQNEAQ (reference sequence). The chain's CDR3 is CASSFPGPWGHTEAFF. In nucleotides, the CDR3 is TGTGCCAGCAGCTTCCCAGGGCCTTGGGGGCACACTGAAGCTTTCTTT.

This clonotype is a singleton in its sample. V gene TRBV20-1 combines with J gene TRBJ2-3; D may be TRBD1 (5 bases). This CDR3 comprises 14 residues. Germline V gives CDR1 DFQATT, CDR2 SNEGSKA (reference sequence). Trimming left V 4 bases short and J 3 bases short, with 14 bases between. The CDR3 here is CSATGLVRTDTQYF. CDR3 bases: TGCAGTGCTACAGGGTTAGTGAGGACAGATACGCAGTATTTT.

This clonotype was detected only a few times. This chain joins TRBV12-3 or TRBV12-4 and TRBJ2-3; 9 nucleotides line up with TRBD1. The V gene end was trimmed by 5 bases and the J gene end by 2 bases; junction bases not matched to a gene: 2. The CDR3 spans 14 residues. The CDR3 spells CASSGTGPTDTQYF. CDR3 coding DNA: TGTGCCAGCAGTGGGACAGGGCCCACAGATACGCAGTATTTT.